A single sample is the source of the 32 T cell receptor beta chains below, sequenced in a study of cytomegalovirus exposure and HLA in healthy donors. The PCR had 60 Vbeta and 13 Jbeta primers. Assay used: immunoSEQ multiplex PCR; TCRdb lists only in-frame clones, some missing. The data contain about 160,000 clones, approximately 78% of them singletons. Sequencing input: PBMCs. The receptors here all came from a woman between 25 and 40 years old in good health and CMV-seropositive.

The V call is TRBV7-8, the J call TRBJ2-7; a weak D match, TRBD1 (5 bases). The V gene lost 0 bases and the J gene lost 2 bases, with 11 bases spanning the gap. The CDR3 length is 15 residues. CDR1 and CDR2 from the germline V gene are SGHVS and FQNEAQ. CDR3 nucleotide sequence: TGTGCCAGCAGCTTAGCAGGGGCTTGGGCCTACGAGCAGTACTTC. Translated: CASSLAGAWAYEQYF.

This clone was counted once. V gene TRBV28 combines with J gene TRBJ2-5, with TRBD2 matching over 9 bases. The J call may not be correct, given that the DNA end is closer to TRBJ2-7. From germline, CDR1 is MDHEN and CDR2 SYDVKM. The CDR3 covers 15 residues. The chain's CDR3 is CASSLPGTSSYEQYF. CDR3 nucleotides: TGTGCCAGCAGTTTACCTGGGACTAGCAGCTACGAGCAGTACTTC.

This chain uses TRBV2 with TRBJ1-2; 8 bases match TRBD1. CDR3 length equals 13 residues. Germline-derived CDR1 and CDR2 are SNHLY and FYNNEI. V was pared by 7 bases and J by 6 bases, with 7 bases of the junction left unmatched. The CDR3 bases are TGTGCCAGCAACCGACAGGGGATAGATGGCTACACCTTC. Protein: CASNRQGIDGYTF.

The chain uses TRBV5-1 and TRBJ2-1; 9 bases fit TRBD1. This CDR3 region has 16 residues. Germline V gene lookup returns CDR1 SGHRS and CDR2 YFSETQ. J was trimmed by 1 base and V by 4 bases; bases with no gene match: 6. The CDR3 bases are TGCGCCAGCAGCCCGGACAGGGGTAGGTCCTACAATGAGCAGTTCTTC. It encodes CASSPDRGRSYNEQFF. Together with reference TRBV5-1 and TRBJ2-1, the CDR3 gives the full variable domain: KAGVTQTPRYLIKTRGQQVTLSCSPISGHRSVSWYQQTPGQGLQFLFEYFSETQRNKGNFPGRFSGRQFSNSRSEMNVSTLELGDSALYLCASSPDRGRSYNEQFFGPGTRLTVL.

The chain is built from TRBV7-2 and TRBJ1-5; possible D gene TRBD1, 6 bases. CDR1 and CDR2 from the germline V gene are SGHTA and FQGNSA. The CDR3 contains 16 residues. V lost 1 base and J 0 bases, leaving 10 bases between the germline ends. The CDR3 DNA is TGTGCCAGCAGCTTAGACAGGGCGGTTAGCAATCAGCCCCAGCATTTT. It yields the protein CASSLDRAVSNQPQHF.

This clone turned up a few times. This chain links TRBV28 with TRBJ2-2; a possible D gene is TRBD1 (5 bases). CDR3 length: 15 residues. Germline CDR1 is MDHEN and CDR2 is SYDVKM. The V end lost 4 bases, the J end lost 3 bases, and 12 bases lay between the germline ends. As DNA, the CDR3 is TGTGCCAGCAGTTCCAGGGCATTTGACACCGGGGAGCTGTTTTTT. This sequence encodes CASSSRAFDTGELFF. Based on the CDR3 plus reference TRBV28 and TRBJ2-2, the full variable domain is DVKVTQSSRYLVKRTGEKVFLECVQDMDHENMFWYRQDPGLGLRLIYFSYDVKMKEKGDIPEGYSVSREKKERFSLILESASTNQTSMYLCASSSRAFDTGELFFGEGSRLTVL.

This chain uses TRBV7-2 with TRBJ1-2, with 9 bases fitting TRBD1. J was trimmed by 3 bases and V by 5 bases; bases with no gene match: 7. Germline CDR1 is SGHTA and CDR2 is FQGNSA. CDR3 length: 15 amino acids. CDR3 coding DNA: TGTGCCAGCAGCCCGACAGGGGGGTTTGACTATGGCTACACCTTC. It yields the protein CASSPTGGFDYGYTF.

V usage is TRBV7-2 and J usage is TRBJ2-2, with 8 bases aligning to TRBD2. Germline values: CDR1 SGHTA, CDR2 FQGNSA. The CDR3 runs 17 residues. V lost 1 base and J lost 6; bases outside the gene matches: 10. The CDR3 sequence: CASSLGLLAGLPGELFF. The CDR3 DNA reads TGTGCCAGCAGCTTAGGGTTGTTAGCGGGGTTGCCCGGGGAGCTGTTTTTT.

This chain connects TRBV5-6 to TRBJ1-1, with D perhaps matching TRBD1 (5 bases). The CDR3 length is 15 residues. Germline loops: CDR1 SGHDT, CDR2 YYEEEE. Trimming left V 2 bases short and J 6 bases short, with 17 bases between. CDR3: CASSLNRRRDSEAFF. The CDR3 DNA follows: TGTGCCAGCAGCTTAAACAGAAGGAGGGACTCTGAAGCTTTCTTT.

The gene calls are TRBV19 and TRBJ1-5, with 7 bases fitting TRBD1. V was pared by 5 bases and J by 9 bases, with 10 bases of the junction left unmatched. Germline-derived CDR1 and CDR2 are LNHDA and SQIVND (reference sequence). The CDR3 consists of 14 residues. CDR3 nucleotides: TGTGCCAGTAGTCGAGGGGGCGAGATTTGGCCCCAGCATTTT. This encodes CASSRGGEIWPQHF.

The V and J genes are TRBV4-2 and TRBJ2-1, with D unclear. With 0 bases removed from V and 8 bases from J, the gap between germline ends came to 14 bases. Germline CDR1 and CDR2: LGHNA and YNFKEQ. The CDR3 sequence is 15 residues long. For the CDR3, the DNA is TGTGCCAGCAGCCAAGATGAGACACTTTCGGATGAGCAGTTCTTC. As protein: CASSQDETLSDEQFF.

The chain is built from TRBV4-3 and TRBJ2-2; D not certain. In germline, CDR1 is LGHNA, CDR2 YSLEER. Trimming left V 2 bases short and J 5 bases short, with 9 bases between. The CDR3 consists of 14 residues. DNA for the CDR3: TGCGCCAGCAGCCAAATCGTGCGGACCGGGGAGCTGTTTTTT. Translating it yields CASSQIVRTGELFF.

About this clone: Within the sample, other DNA sequences also encode this same CDR3. The CDR3 region has the DNA TGTGCCAGCAGCTTGAGCCTAGCTGGTACAGATACGCAGTATTTT. Its translation: CASSLSLAGTDTQYF. V gene TRBV5-6 combines with J gene TRBJ2-3; TRBD2 is a possible D gene (5 bases). The CDR3 sequence is 15 residues long. V lost 1 base, J lost 3 bases, and 12 bases lay in between. CDR1 is SGHDT, CDR2 YYEEEE, per germline.

The chain has TRBV7-3 and TRBJ2-1, with TRBD2 identical over 7 bases. Per germline, CDR1 SGHTA and CDR2 FQGTGA. The ends lost 2 bases at V and 5 bases at J; junction bases unmatched: 6. The CDR3 extends over 15 amino acids. The CDR3, as DNA: TGTGCCAGCAGCTTACGGGGGGATAAAAACAATGAGCAGTTCTTC. Its protein is CASSLRGDKNNEQFF.

The chain employs TRBV9 and TRBJ2-3; D is unclear. Germline V gene sequence: CDR1 SGDLS, CDR2 YYNGEE. This CDR3 is built from 14 residues. Trimming left V 0 bases short and J 4 bases short, with 9 bases between. The CDR3 DNA follows: TGTGCCAGCAGCGTAGGTCCTACCTCAGATACGCAGTATTTT. It specifies CASSVGPTSDTQYF.

J is TRBJ1-1 and V is TRBV9; D gene ambiguous. V was trimmed by 0 bases and J by 7 bases, leaving 10 bases between them. Germline CDR1 and CDR2: SGDLS and YYNGEE. The CDR3 length is 13 residues. In DNA, the CDR3 is TGTGCCAGCAGCGTAGAAAATCGGGGTGAAGCTTTCTTT. It specifies CASSVENRGEAFF.

This clone was seen more than once but under ten times. CDR3 protein: CASSLGAYGYTF. In DNA form, the CDR3 reads TGTGCCAGCAGCTTAGGGGCCTATGGCTACACCTTC. The chain couples TRBV13 to TRBJ1-2; D uncertain. V gave up 0 bases and J gave up 4 bases, with 3 bases separating them. CDR3 length equals 12 residues. CDR1 PRHDT and CDR2 FYEKMQ come from the germline V gene (reference sequence).

CDR3: CASSQESSGRSTDTQYF. The CDR3 nucleotides read TGCGCCAGCAGCCAAGAGTCTAGCGGGCGATCCACAGATACGCAGTATTTT. The V call is TRBV4-3, the J call TRBJ2-3; 8 nucleotides match TRBD2. Germline V gene lookup returns CDR1 LGHNA and CDR2 YSLEER. The CDR3 runs 17 residues. V dropped 0 bases and J dropped 2; count of bases not matched to a gene: 7.

This clone showed up just a few times. The rearrangement links TRBV9 to TRBJ2-7; D is possibly TRBD1 (6 bases). The V and J ends lost 1 base and 4 bases respectively, with 18 bases between them. The CDR3 is 16 residues long. The germline CDR1 and CDR2 sequences are SGDLS and YYNGEE. The CDR3 here is CASSVTWDTKDYEQYF. CDR3 coding DNA: TGTGCCAGCAGCGTAACCTGGGACACGAAGGATTACGAGCAGTACTTC.

The chain employs TRBV4-2 and TRBJ1-2; no clear D gene. Germline V gene lookup returns CDR1 LGHNA and CDR2 YNFKEQ. This CDR3 region has 15 residues. V was pared by 1 base and J by 4 bases, with 13 bases between. CDR3 DNA sequence: TGTGCCAGCAGCCAAGGCGTTACTTCCTTCTATGGCTACACCTTC. It encodes CASSQGVTSFYGYTF.

This clone has just one count. This chain's CDR3 is CSGGGLNEQFF. CDR3 DNA sequence: TGCAGTGGGGGGGGCCTAAATGAGCAGTTCTTC. This chain connects TRBV20-1 to TRBJ2-1; weak D call: TRBD2 (7 bases). Trimming cost V 7 bases and J 7 bases, with 11 bases left between them. CDR3 size: 11 residues. The germline CDR1 and CDR2 sequences are DFQATT and SNEGSKA (reference sequence).

This chain joins TRBV4-3 and TRBJ2-1, with 7 bases identical to TRBD1. In germline, CDR1 is LGHNA, CDR2 YSLEER. V lost 6 bases to trimming and J lost 4 bases; unmatched junction nucleotides: 3. CDR3 size: 13 residues. The CDR3 sequence is CASSLDRYNEQFF. CDR3 bases: TGCGCCAGCAGTCTGGACAGGTACAATGAGCAGTTCTTC.

This chain uses TRBV6-6 with TRBJ1-5, with TRBD1 matching 10 bases. V shed 2 bases, J shed 2 bases, and the junction held 3 bases outside the gene matches. The CDR3 spans 16 residues. The V gene's germline CDR1 is MNHNY and CDR2 SVGAGI (reference sequence). The CDR3 DNA reads TGTGCCAGCAGTTACGGGACAGGGGTTGGCAATCAGCCCCAGCATTTT. Protein: CASSYGTGVGNQPQHF.

The V gene is TRBV5-1, the J gene TRBJ2-3; 8 bases are a match to TRBD2. After removal of 0 bases from V and 5 bases from J, the junction contained 8 bases not matched to a gene. This CDR3 is built from 16 residues. The germline V gene has CDR1 SGHRS and CDR2 YFSETQ. The CDR3 coding sequence is TGCGCCAGCAGCTTGGAGGAGCGGGGGTTTGAAGATACGCAGTATTTT. It codes for CASSLEERGFEDTQYF.

As concerns this clone: Other DNA sequences of this sample code for an identical CDR3. The chain couples TRBV20-1 to TRBJ2-5; D is uncertain. The V end was cut by 1 base, the J end by 5 bases, with 5 bases between. This CDR3 comprises 11 residues. Per the germline V gene, CDR1 is DFQATT and CDR2 is SNEGSKA (reference sequence). The DNA for the CDR3 is TGCAGTGCTAGAGCCCAGGAGACCCAGTACTTC. It encodes CSARAQETQYF.

The chain employs TRBV5-4 and TRBJ2-5; TRBD1 agrees at 9 bases. The better agreement between TRBJ2-7 and the DNA end casts doubt on the J call. Germline CDR1 reads SGHNT; CDR2 reads YYREEE (reference sequence). The length of the CDR3 is 15 residues. The CDR3 DNA sequence: TGTGCCAGCAGCCCCGGACAGGGGAGCTCCTACGAGCAGTACTTC. This sequence encodes CASSPGQGSSYEQYF.

The chain carries TRBV4-3 and TRBJ1-2, with D uncertain. The CDR3 covers 15 residues. Germline CDR1 LGHNA, CDR2 YSLEER. Trimming took off 1 base at V and 2 bases at J, with 11 bases between the two ends. The CDR3 bases are TGCGCCAGCAGCCAAGCTCTAGTCCCGAACTATGGCTACACCTTC. Translated, it gives CASSQALVPNYGYTF.

This sequence joins TRBV6-1 and TRBJ2-3; a possible D gene is TRBD1 (6 bases). CDR1 MNHNS and CDR2 SASEGT come from the germline V gene. The CDR3 contains 14 residues. Trimming took 6 bases from V and 2 from J, leaving 12 bases between them. CDR3 coding DNA: TGTGCCAGCAGGCCAACAGGGAACACAGATACGCAGTATTTT. Protein sequence: CASRPTGNTDTQYF.

V gene TRBV2 combines with J gene TRBJ1-2, with D perhaps TRBD1 (5 bases). V was shortened by 5 bases and J by 0 bases, with 13 bases between the two germline ends. The CDR3 length is 15 residues. Germline CDR1 reads SNHLY; CDR2 reads FYNNEI. CDR3 sequence (DNA): TGTGCCAGCAGTCGAACCAGGGAAGCTAACTATGGCTACACCTTC. As protein: CASSRTREANYGYTF.

The chain carries TRBV6-6 and TRBJ2-4; 8 nucleotides align to TRBD2. The junction had 4 bases not matched to a gene; V was cut back by 6 bases and J by 0 bases. CDR3 length: 15 amino acids. CDR1 is MNHNY and CDR2 is SVGAGI in the germline V gene (reference sequence). The CDR3 sequence: CASRSGGLAKNIQYF. In nucleotides, the CDR3 is TGTGCCAGCAGGAGCGGGGGTCTAGCCAAAAACATTCAGTACTTC.

The chain couples TRBV10-3 to TRBJ1-1, with TRBD1 matching 8 bases. Germline CDR1 reads ENHRY; CDR2 reads SYGVKD. This CDR3 is built from 12 residues. V lost 10 bases to trimming and J lost 4 bases; unmatched junction nucleotides: 5. The CDR3 spells CATTGEGTEAFF. CDR3 nucleotides: TGTGCCACGACAGGGGAGGGCACTGAAGCTTTCTTT.

This chain links TRBV19 with TRBJ2-1, with a possible D match to TRBD2 (7 bases). This CDR3 region has 14 residues. Trimming cost V 6 bases and J 10 bases, with 19 bases left between them. The germline V gene encodes CDR1 LNHDA and CDR2 SQIVND (reference sequence). The CDR3 protein is CASSTWAGAREQFF. The CDR3 nucleotides read TGTGCCAGTAGCACCTGGGCGGGGGCACGGGAGCAGTTCTTC.